One T cell receptor (beta chain) is described in this entry. Antigen: not known. The data derive from a study of cytomegalovirus exposure and HLA in healthy donors. Study observations and caveats: Rarity characterized most TCR sequences, yet some public TCRs appeared in many donors.

With 4 bases clipped from V and 3 bases from J, the junction kept 7 bases outside the gene matches. The germline CDR1 and CDR2 sequences are SGHNT and YYREEE (reference sequence). CDR3 size: 16 residues. CMV serostatus data were not documented for this donor. The PCR employed 60 Vbeta primers together with 13 Jbeta primers. TCRdb's copy holds only in-frame clones and misses some; the assay was immunoSEQ multiplex PCR. The sample has around 150,000 clones; roughly 77% are singletons. The chain is built from TRBV5-4 and TRBJ2-3, with TRBD2 matching 11 bases. Material: PBMCs. The source of this sequence is a human donor in good health. CDR3 sequence: CASSEPGLAATDTQYF. The CDR3 region has the DNA TGTGCCAGCAGCGAACCGGGACTAGCGGCGACAGATACGCAGTATTTT.